Following are 26 T cell receptor beta chains from one sample sequenced in a study of early T cells in non-severe SARS-CoV-2 infection (dated by TCRdb to the early 2020s). The library relied on 5' RACE. Sequencing used a NextSeq 500. TCRdb reanalyzed the raw reads on its own, using fastp at Q25 for trimming and MiXCR for clone calling, and kept in-frame beta chains. Every distinct CDR3 protein forms one entry, paired with its most common genes and DNA. This sample gives almost 65,000 distinct CDR3 sequences in total; around 4.9% of them show up just once. The ten top clones hold 4.9% of the sample. Source material: whole blood. The source of these receptors is an adult who was a healthcare worker with PCR-confirmed SARS-CoV-2 infection or an uninfected control (not recorded which).

At least ten counts were recorded for this clonotype. V gene TRBV5-4 combines with J gene TRBJ1-1, with D uncertain. Trimming took 2 bases from V and 4 from J, leaving 9 bases between them. The CDR3 totals 13 residues. Germline V gene data show CDR1 as SGHNT and CDR2 as YYREEE (reference sequence). The CDR3 DNA is TGTGCCAGCAGCTTCGACACCAGCACTGAAGCTTTCTTT. It codes for CASSFDTSTEAFF.

This clonotype was found many times. The rearrangement links TRBV11-3 to TRBJ2-1, with 7 bases that match TRBD2. Trimming removed 4 bases from V and 10 bases from J; junction bases left unmatched: 4. Germline CDR1 is SGHNT and CDR2 is YENEEA. This CDR3 contains 12 residues. CDR3 bases: TGTGCCAGCAGCTCCTCGACTAGCGAGCAGTTCTTC. It translates to CASSSSTSEQFF. Full variable domain (rest looked up from reference TRBV11-3 and TRBJ2-1): EAGVVQSPRYKIIEKKQPVAFWCNPISGHNTLYWYLQNLGQGPELLIRYENEEAVDDSQLPKDRFSAERLKGVDSTLKIQPAELGDSAVYLCASSSSTSEQFFGPGTRLTVL.

This clonotype was seen at least ten times. The J gene is TRBJ2-3, the V gene TRBV19; 10 bases map to TRBD1. From germline, CDR1 is LNHDA and CDR2 SQIVND (reference sequence). The CDR3 totals 14 residues. Trimming took 5 bases from V and 6 from J; bases not matched to a gene: 5. CDR3 DNA sequence: TGTGCCAGTAGTTCCGGGACAGGGGCGGATACGCAGTATTTT. As protein: CASSSGTGADTQYF.

This clonotype has just a few counts. The chain has TRBV4-3 and TRBJ2-1; 7 bases map to TRBD2. CDR1 is LGHNA, CDR2 YSLEER, per germline. The CDR3 length is 16 residues. With 0 bases clipped from V and 3 bases from J, the junction kept 5 bases outside the gene matches. This CDR3 is CASSQDEGGFYNEQFF. The CDR3 region has the DNA TGCGCCAGCAGCCAAGATGAGGGAGGGTTCTACAATGAGCAGTTCTTC.

The rearrangement joins TRBV20-1 to TRBJ2-1, with 9 nucleotides matching TRBD1. This CDR3 region has 15 residues. The J segment lost 0 bases and the V segment lost 3 bases, leaving 3 bases of the junction unmatched. Germline loops: CDR1 DFQATT, CDR2 SNEGSKA (reference sequence). The CDR3 here is CSARRDRVSYNEQFF. CDR3 sequence (DNA): TGCAGTGCTAGGCGGGACAGGGTCTCCTACAATGAGCAGTTCTTC.

This clonotype was seen repeatedly, ten times or more. DNA for the CDR3: TGCGCCAGCAGTGAGACTGCCATCATCTCTGGGGCCAACGTCCTGACTTTC. The encoded protein is CASSETAIISGANVLTF. The rearrangement joins TRBV5-1 to TRBJ2-6, with no clear D. The CDR3 runs to 17 residues. V shed 5 bases and J shed 0 bases, with 15 bases lying between them. In germline, CDR1 is SGHRS, CDR2 YFSETQ.

At least ten counts were recorded for this clonotype. The chain links TRBV6-5 to TRBJ2-1; possible D gene TRBD2, 6 bases. Per the germline V gene, CDR1 is MNHEY and CDR2 is SVGAGI. This CDR3 spans 15 amino acids. V lost 4 bases and J 0 bases, leaving 10 bases between the germline ends. The CDR3 loop reads CASSLAAASYNEQFF. In DNA, the CDR3 is TGTGCCAGCAGTTTAGCGGCCGCCTCCTACAATGAGCAGTTCTTC.

This clonotype was recorded a few times. CDR3 loop: CAIQSRDNSPLHF. CDR3 bases: TGTGCCATCCAAAGCAGAGATAATTCACCCCTCCACTTT. The genes are TRBV10-3 and TRBJ1-6; D gene unclear. The CDR3 loop spans 13 amino acids. The germline CDR1 and CDR2 sequences are ENHRY and SYGVKD. V was clipped by 8 bases and J by 5 bases, with 10 bases between them.

This clonotype was counted ten times or more. The chain combines TRBV7-9 with TRBJ2-1; 12 bases match TRBD2. The V gene's germline CDR1 is SEHNR and CDR2 FQNEAQ (reference sequence). The CDR3 loop spans 16 amino acids. V trimming: 4 bases; J trimming: 5 bases; junction bases outside the gene matches: 6. The CDR3 region is CASSSDLAGGDNEQFF. The DNA of the CDR3 is TGTGCCAGCAGCTCAGATCTAGCGGGAGGGGACAATGAGCAGTTCTTC.

Many counts were recorded for this clonotype. The CDR3 region has the DNA TGTGCCAGCAGTGCCGGGAGTACGGCTGGGGAGCTGTTTTTT. It codes for CASSAGSTAGELFF. The genes are TRBV6-4 and TRBJ2-2; weak D call: TRBD2 (6 bases). From germline, CDR1 is MRHNA and CDR2 SNTAGT. CDR3 size: 14 residues. Trimming took 4 bases from V and 8 from J, leaving 14 bases between them.

This sequence joins TRBV6-6 and TRBJ2-4; 11 positions match TRBD2. J lost 0 bases, V lost 2 bases, and 6 bases had no gene match. The CDR3 is 18 amino acids. CDR1 is MNHNY and CDR2 is SVGAGI in the germline V gene (reference sequence). The CDR3 is CASSYLGTSGLAKNIQYF. For the CDR3, the DNA is TGTGCCAGCAGTTACCTTGGGACTAGCGGATTAGCCAAAAACATTCAGTACTTC.

This clonotype was found many times. The chain couples TRBV24-1 to TRBJ2-5, with D uncertain. CDR3 length: 11 amino acids. Germline V gene lookup returns CDR1 KGHDR and CDR2 SFDVKD. Between the trimmed V and J ends, which lost 9 bases and 5 bases, there was a span of 9 bases. The CDR3 region has the DNA TGTGCCACCGAGGCTGGGGAGACCCAGTACTTC. It specifies CATEAGETQYF.

This clonotype was found many times. V is TRBV5-1 and J is TRBJ2-1, with TRBD2 matching over 11 bases. The CDR3 consists of 16 residues. Germline values: CDR1 SGHRS, CDR2 YFSETQ. V was pared by 2 bases and J by 9 bases, with 10 bases of the junction left unmatched. DNA of the CDR3: TGCGCCAGCAGCTTTACCGGGACTAGCGGTCCCGGTGAGCAGTTCTTC. Translated: CASSFTGTSGPGEQFF.

This clonotype occurred many times. The rearrangement links TRBV5-1 to TRBJ2-7; perhaps TRBD1 as D (6 bases). V was pared by 4 bases and J by 0 bases, with 17 bases between. The CDR3 covers 16 residues. Per germline, CDR1 SGHRS and CDR2 YFSETQ. Here the CDR3 DNA reads TGCGCCAGCAGCGAGTCCGGGACACAGAACTCCTACGAGCAGTACTTC. Translating gives CASSESGTQNSYEQYF.

The table lists this clonotype with many counts. The V gene is TRBV19, the J gene TRBJ1-1; D is possibly TRBD1 (6 bases). The CDR3 consists of 17 residues. V lost 5 bases and J lost 3, with 22 bases in between. Germline CDR1 and CDR2: LNHDA and SQIVND (reference sequence). DNA for the CDR3: TGTGCCAGTAGTCGTGAGGGGGTGACAGCGGGCCACACTGAAGCTTTCTTT. Amino acids: CASSREGVTAGHTEAFF.

This clonotype came up many times. The chain couples TRBV7-2 to TRBJ1-3, with 9 positions matching TRBD1. Germline V lookup: CDR1 SGHTA, CDR2 FQGNSA. Trimming cost V 5 bases and J 3 bases; bases outside gene matches: 5. The CDR3 has 15 amino acids. In DNA, the CDR3 is TGTGCCAGCAGCCCACAGGGGGCATATGGAAACACCATATATTTT. It specifies CASSPQGAYGNTIYF.

The table lists this clonotype with many counts. J is TRBJ2-3 and V is TRBV20-1; D not certain. Germline CDR1 DFQATT, CDR2 SNEGSKA (reference sequence). The germline V and J ends were trimmed by 4 bases and 15 bases, with 20 bases remaining between them. The CDR3 length is 12 residues. CDR3 bases: TGCAGTGCTAACCCCCCCGATCGAAGGTCCTATTTT. Translation gives CSANPPDRRSYF.

Many counts were recorded for this clonotype. V usage is TRBV14 and J usage is TRBJ2-1; tentative D call: TRBD1 (5 bases). Germline V gene data show CDR1 as SGHDN and CDR2 as FVKESK. This CDR3 comprises 18 residues. V was clipped by 4 bases and J by 0 bases, with 19 bases between them. CDR3 sequence: CASSPIPDIASSYNEQFF. The CDR3 coding sequence is TGTGCCAGCAGCCCTATACCGGACATCGCGAGCTCCTACAATGAGCAGTTCTTC.

The chain has TRBV18 and TRBJ2-7; no definite D call. The CDR3 is 14 amino acids. V shed 1 base and J shed 2 bases, with 9 bases lying between them. CDR1 KGHSH and CDR2 LQKENI come from the germline V gene. CDR3 DNA sequence: TGTGCCAGCTCACCACGGGCGGATCCCTACGAGCAGTACTTC. The encoded protein is CASSPRADPYEQYF.

This clonotype was detected ten times or more. The rearrangement links TRBV20-1 to TRBJ2-5, with 9 positions matching TRBD2. The germline V gene has CDR1 DFQATT and CDR2 SNEGSKA (reference sequence). There are 13 residues in the CDR3. The ends lost 5 bases at V and 4 bases at J; junction bases unmatched: 5. The CDR3 loop is CSAPAGGSETQYF. CDR3 nucleotide sequence: TGCAGTGCTCCAGCGGGAGGCTCAGAGACCCAGTACTTC.

The rearrangement joins TRBV24-1 to TRBJ2-1; TRBD1 agrees at 7 bases. V shed 7 bases and J 7 bases; nucleotides not matched to a gene: 6. Germline V gene data show CDR1 as KGHDR and CDR2 as SFDVKD. This CDR3 has 13 residues. The CDR3 region is CATRGTDQNEQFF. The CDR3 DNA sequence: TGTGCCACCAGAGGGACAGACCAAAATGAGCAGTTCTTC.

CDR3 sequence: CASAPGQGISPLHF. The CDR3 DNA reads as TGTGCCAGCGCCCCCGGACAGGGAATATCACCCCTCCACTTT. The chain is built from TRBV12-3 or TRBV12-4 and TRBJ1-6; 8 positions match TRBD1. The CDR3 runs 14 residues. V was pared by 8 bases and J by 10 bases, with 10 bases of the junction left unmatched.

This clonotype was counted a few times. This chain uses TRBV7-9 with TRBJ2-7; no firm D call. V was shortened by 6 bases and J by 2 bases, with 11 bases between the two germline ends. CDR3 length: 13 amino acids. CDR1 and CDR2 (germline): SEHNR, FQNEAQ (reference sequence). CDR3 region: CASRGAGTYEQYF. DNA for the CDR3: TGTGCCAGCAGAGGAGCAGGTACCTACGAGCAGTACTTC.

This clonotype has at least ten counts. This chain uses TRBV12-3 or TRBV12-4 with TRBJ2-4; D uncertain. There are 13 residues in the CDR3. V lost 2 bases and J 8 bases, leaving 10 bases between the germline ends. The CDR3 reads CASSLSRKDIQYF. Written as DNA, the CDR3 is TGTGCCAGCAGTTTAAGTCGCAAGGACATTCAGTACTTC.

At least ten counts were recorded for this clonotype. In DNA, the CDR3 is TGTGCCAGCAGCTTACAGGGACAGGGGTTTGGCTACACCTTC. Its translation: CASSLQGQGFGYTF. This rearrangement joins TRBV7-6 to TRBJ1-2; 10 positions agree with TRBD1. The CDR3 covers 14 residues. From germline, CDR1 is SGHVS and CDR2 FNYEAQ. V lost 2 bases, J lost 7 bases, and 4 bases stayed unmatched.

This clonotype showed up just a few times. This chain links TRBV6-4 with TRBJ2-1; D unresolved. The CDR3 runs to 12 residues. In germline, CDR1 is MRHNA, CDR2 SNTAGT. V shed 2 bases and J shed 6 bases, with 5 bases lying between them. The CDR3 loop reads CASSDGVNEQFF. Written as DNA, the CDR3 is TGTGCCAGCAGTGACGGAGTCAATGAGCAGTTCTTC.